Sequencing of this TCR beta chain was carried out in a study of OX40 agonist ivuxolimab in advanced cancers. Turning to the study itself: Past anti-PD-1, anti-PD-L1 or anti-CTLA-4 therapy was accepted, and 35% to 45% had received some.

It was autoimmune disease history or systemic immunosuppression that excluded patients. The ends lost 7 bases at V and 5 bases at J; junction bases unmatched: 16. The CDR3 sequence is 17 residues long. CDR1 and CDR2 from the germline V gene are LNHDA and SQIVND (reference sequence). Whole-study findings and limits: Dose levels from 0.1 to 3.0 mg/kg saw CD4+ and CD8+ blood T cells expand clonally by week 6. It was also the case that some nonresponders had low normalized T-cell clonal expansion.

The assay was immunoSEQ multiplex PCR, and TCRdb's table has in-frame clones only and misses some. There are around 95,000 clones in the sample; over 75% occur only once, and around 0.16% lies in the top ten. About this clone itself: Its antigen is undetermined.

The material was CD4+ or CD8+ T cells sorted from blood, obtained in a trial of the OX40 agonist ivuxolimab. The rearrangement uses TRBV19 and TRBJ2-2; 7 nucleotides line up with TRBD2. This clonotype originated in an adult with an advanced solid tumor such as melanoma, head and neck, liver or kidney cancer. CDR3 amino acids: CASKSNYDLGGTGELFF. CDR3 bases: TGTGCCAGTAAAAGTAACTATGACTTGGGGGGGACCGGGGAGCTGTTTTTT.